The next 21 T cell receptor beta chains were all read from a single sample in a study of blood T cell repertoires in COVID-19. Assay: immunoSEQ multiplex PCR; the TCRdb copy retains only in-frame clones and omits some. This table holds about 150,000 clones, 65% to 90% found once. The sample consisted of peripheral blood. The receptor source for this set is a woman aged 45-65 years with acute or convalescent COVID-19.

The chain employs TRBV6-5 and TRBJ2-5; tentatively, D is TRBD1 (6 bases). CDR3 length equals 14 residues. Per germline, CDR1 MNHEY and CDR2 SVGAGI. The ends were cut back, 5 bases at V and 5 bases at J, with 15 bases in the middle. This chain's CDR3 is CASSIQGSWETQYF. CDR3 DNA sequence: TGTGCCAGCAGTATACAGGGTTCATGGGAGACCCAGTACTTC.

The V gene is TRBV30, the J gene TRBJ1-1, with 7 bases matching TRBD1. CDR3 size: 13 residues. Germline lookup yields CDR1 GTSNPN and CDR2 SVGIG (reference sequence). V was pared by 5 bases and J by 3 bases, with 6 bases of the junction left unmatched. CDR3 sequence (DNA): TGTGCCTGGCTAAGGGGGCAGGACACTGAAGCTTTCTTT. It encodes CAWLRGQDTEAFF.

The genes are TRBV7-9 and TRBJ1-1; D call uncertain. Trimming shortened V by 1 base and J by 4 bases, and 13 bases separated the two germline ends. The CDR3 extends over 15 amino acids. The V gene's germline CDR1 is SEHNR and CDR2 FQNEAQ (reference sequence). The CDR3: CASSLGRAGGTEAFF. For the CDR3, the DNA is TGTGCCAGCAGCTTAGGTAGGGCAGGAGGCACTGAAGCTTTCTTT.

The chain has TRBV18 and TRBJ1-1; D remains unclear. The germline V gene has CDR1 KGHSH and CDR2 LQKENI. V was clipped by 3 bases and J by 3 bases, with 8 bases between them. The CDR3 totals 13 residues. This CDR3 is CASSPRRDTEAFF. As DNA, the CDR3 is TGTGCCAGCTCACCTCGCCGAGACACTGAAGCTTTCTTT.

The chain carries TRBV27 and TRBJ2-5; 11 positions agree with TRBD2. V trimming: 3 bases; J trimming: 8 bases; junction bases outside the gene matches: 8. Germline CDR1 is MNHEY and CDR2 is SMNVEV (reference sequence). There are 15 residues in the CDR3. The CDR3 here is CASSLIGTSGLTQYF. For the CDR3, the DNA is TGTGCCAGCAGTTTGATCGGGACTAGCGGTCTTACCCAGTACTTC.

This clone was recorded only once. The DNA for the CDR3 is TGTGCCAGCAGTCACCTACCCAGCGGGAGTGTCAATGAGCAGTTCTTC. Its protein product is CASSHLPSGSVNEQFF. The rearrangement joins TRBV28 to TRBJ2-1; 8 positions match TRBD2. Germline V lookup: CDR1 MDHEN, CDR2 SYDVKM. The CDR3 has 16 residues. The J segment lost 6 bases and the V segment lost 5 bases, leaving 12 bases of the junction unmatched.

The CDR3 region is CASSPQLRGTYF. CDR3 bases: TGTGCCAGCTCACCTCAACTCCGGGGGACGTATTTT. V usage is TRBV18 and J usage is TRBJ2-3; a possible D gene is TRBD2 (6 bases). The V and J ends lost 3 bases and 14 bases respectively, with 15 bases between them. The CDR3 has 12 amino acids. CDR1 KGHSH and CDR2 LQKENI come from the germline V gene.

The gene calls are TRBV7-3 and TRBJ1-1; TRBD1 might be the D (5 bases). The V gene's germline CDR1 is SGHTA and CDR2 FQGTGA. Between the trimmed V and J ends, which lost 2 bases and 3 bases, there was a span of 10 bases. This CDR3 spans 14 amino acids. The CDR3 bases are TGTGCCAGCAGCTTACTAGGGGTGGACACTGAAGCTTTCTTT. This translates into CASSLLGVDTEAFF.

The rearrangement uses TRBV28 and TRBJ2-2, with a tentative D call TRBD1 (5 bases). Trimming pared 2 bases from V and 3 bases from J, leaving 10 bases between. CDR1 MDHEN and CDR2 SYDVKM come from the germline V gene. This CDR3 has 15 amino acids. The CDR3 region has the DNA TGTGCCAGCAGTTTACAGGGTGTCGACACCGGGGAGCTGTTTTTT. Its translation is CASSLQGVDTGELFF.

In its sample, this clone was seen once. In DNA form, the CDR3 reads TGTGCCAGCAGCCCAACGGGACTACCTCCCGATACGCAGTATTTT. This translates into CASSPTGLPPDTQYF. The V and J genes are TRBV2 and TRBJ2-3; 7 bases agree with TRBD2. The CDR3 sequence is 15 residues long. In germline, CDR1 is SNHLY, CDR2 FYNNEI. The V gene end was trimmed by 6 bases and the J gene end by 6 bases; junction bases not matched to a gene: 12. The full variable domain, completed using reference TRBV2 and TRBJ2-3, is EPEVTQTPSHQVTQMGQEVILRCVPISNHLYFYWYRQILGQKVEFLVSFYNNEISEKSEIFDDQFSVERPDGSNFTLKIRSTKLEDSAMYFCASSPTGLPPDTQYFGPGTRLTVL.

This clone was counted only a few times. This sequence joins TRBV2 and TRBJ1-5, with D unresolved. This CDR3 comprises 15 residues. Germline assignment: CDR1 SNHLY and CDR2 FYNNEI. Deletions cut 1 base from V and 2 bases from J, with 9 bases between. The CDR3 sequence is CASSEGYRGNQPQHF. CDR3 nucleotide sequence: TGTGCCAGCAGTGAAGGGTACCGGGGCAATCAGCCCCAGCATTTT. Based on the CDR3 plus reference TRBV2 and TRBJ1-5, the full variable domain is EPEVTQTPSHQVTQMGQEVILRCVPISNHLYFYWYRQILGQKVEFLVSFYNNEISEKSEIFDDQFSVERPDGSNFTLKIRSTKLEDSAMYFCASSEGYRGNQPQHFGDGTRLSIL.

The rearrangement links TRBV29-1 to TRBJ2-3; 10 positions agree with TRBD1. Germline V gene lookup returns CDR1 SQVTM and CDR2 ANQGSEA. This CDR3 has 14 amino acids. Germline trimming cut 4 bases from V and 6 bases from J; bases unmatched to any gene: 7. The CDR3 DNA follows: TGCAGCGTTGGCGGGACAGGGGCCGTCGATACGCAGTATTTT. This encodes CSVGGTGAVDTQYF.

The chain carries TRBV21-1 and TRBJ1-5; the DNA was not used to check the table's D call, TRBD1. TRBV21-1 is labeled a pseudogene. The CDR3 is 17 residues long. The CDR3 DNA follows: TGTGCCAGCAGCAATCGACATGACAGGGGTTGGAATCAGCCCCAGCATTTT. Amino acids: CASSNRHDRGWNQPQHF.

The genes are TRBV27 and TRBJ1-1, with 8 positions matching TRBD1. J gave up 2 bases and V 3 bases, and 5 bases lay outside the gene matches. CDR1 is MNHEY and CDR2 is SMNVEV in the germline V gene (reference sequence). CDR3 length equals 15 residues. In DNA form, the CDR3 reads TGTGCCAGCAGTTTTCAGGGGGCGCGTAACACTGAAGCTTTCTTT. This sequence encodes CASSFQGARNTEAFF.

The chain joins TRBV19 to TRBJ1-5; the match to TRBD1 covers 7 bases. The CDR3 extends over 15 amino acids. Per the germline V gene, CDR1 is LNHDA and CDR2 is SQIVND (reference sequence). The ends lost 0 bases at V and 7 bases at J; junction bases unmatched: 6. The CDR3 loop is CASSIDQRGRQPQHF. For the CDR3, the DNA is TGTGCCAGTAGTATAGATCAAAGGGGGCGACAGCCCCAGCATTTT.

The count of this clone is one. As DNA, the CDR3 is TGTGCCAGCAGTTGGACAGGGGAGAACACTGAAGCTTTCTTT. Protein: CASSWTGENTEAFF. This chain connects TRBV6-5 to TRBJ1-1; 9 bases are a match to TRBD1. Per germline, CDR1 MNHEY and CDR2 SVGAGI. The CDR3 has 14 amino acids. With V trimmed by 4 bases and J by 1 base, 1 base remained unmatched.

The chain combines TRBV4-1 with TRBJ2-7, with D maybe TRBD1 (6 bases). V lost 5 bases and J 2 bases, leaving 16 bases between the germline ends. Germline CDR1 reads MGHRA; CDR2 reads YSYEKL. The CDR3 runs 15 residues. Here the CDR3 DNA reads TGCGCCAGCAGCGAACAGGGTCCACTCCCCTACGAGCAGTACTTC. Encoded protein: CASSEQGPLPYEQYF.

This clone turned up a few times. The chain's CDR3 is CASSPRRISGNTIYF. CDR3 bases: TGTGCCAGTAGTCCCCGGAGAATCTCTGGAAACACCATATATTTT. The chain has TRBV19 and TRBJ1-3; D is unresolved. Germline V lookup: CDR1 LNHDA, CDR2 SQIVND (reference sequence). There are 15 residues in the CDR3. The V and J ends lost 5 bases and 0 bases respectively, with 11 bases between them.

The rearrangement links TRBV6-1 to TRBJ2-1, with TRBD1 matching 9 bases. Germline V gene sequence: CDR1 MNHNS, CDR2 SASEGT. V dropped 3 bases and J dropped 1; count of bases not matched to a gene: 1. CDR3 size: 15 residues. CDR3 in amino acids: CASSDDRGSYNEQFF. Here the CDR3 DNA reads TGTGCCAGCAGTGATGACAGGGGGTCCTACAATGAGCAGTTCTTC.

The rearrangement links TRBV7-8 to TRBJ2-3; 8 bases align to TRBD1. V lost 1 base and J lost 0; bases outside the gene matches: 3. CDR1 is SGHVS and CDR2 is FQNEAQ in the germline V gene. The CDR3 covers 16 residues. CDR3 in DNA: TGTGCCAGCAGCTTAGGATGGACAGGGAGCACAGATACGCAGTATTTT. This gives the protein CASSLGWTGSTDTQYF.

The chain carries TRBV10-3 and TRBJ1-6, with D maybe TRBD1 (5 bases). The V end was cut by 0 bases, the J end by 4 bases, with 16 bases between. The CDR3 runs 18 residues. CDR1 is ENHRY, CDR2 SYGVKD, per germline. The CDR3 coding sequence is TGTGCCATCAGTGAGTCGACGGGGGATTTGGGTTATAATTCACCCCTCCACTTT. As protein: CAISESTGDLGYNSPLHF.